This is a list of T cell receptor beta chains from one sample in a study of shared T cell receptors in the human thymus. Here immunoSEQ multiplex PCR was the method, and the copy in TCRdb shows in-frame clones only, minus some. Of under 450,000 clones in the sample, about 95% were seen once. Sequenced: thymocytes. These receptors were collected from a human donor. CDR3s include the opening cysteine and the closing phenylalanine or tryptophan. The D gene is left open where the match is weak. Only some rows state a clone size, as once, few, many or a class for expanded clones.

D gene	V gene	J gene	clone size	CDR3 protein	CDR3 DNA
.	TRBV7-8	TRBJ2-1	once	CASSLKVHYNEQFF	TGTGCCAGCAGCTTAAAGGTGCACTACAATGAGCAGTTCTTC
TRBD2	TRBV7-9	TRBJ2-3	.	CASSLGRELLADTQYF	TGTGCCAGCAGCTTAGGGCGGGAGTTGCTGGCAGATACGCAGTATTTT
TRBD1	TRBV4-3	TRBJ1-2	.	CASSQDEGAEYGYTF	TGCGCCAGCAGCCAAGATGAGGGGGCGGAATATGGCTACACCTTC
.	TRBV7-9	TRBJ2-5	.	CASSLTVDLAPEETQYF	TGTGCCAGCAGCTTAACGGTGGATCTAGCGCCCGAAGAGACCCAGTACTTC
.	TRBV11-2	TRBJ2-6	.	CASTQHQELSGANVLTF	TGTGCCAGCACCCAGCACCAGGAACTCTCTGGGGCCAACGTCCTGACTTTC
TRBD2	TRBV14	TRBJ2-7	.	CASSQTSGENSEYF	TGTGCCAGCAGCCAAACTAGCGGGGAGAACAGTGAGTACTTC
.	TRBV10-1	TRBJ2-7	few	CASSDGVLSYEQYF	TGCGCCAGCAGTGACGGGGTTCTCTCCTACGAGCAGTACTTC
.	TRBV5-4	TRBJ1-1	.	CASSWRGDTEAFF	TGTGCCAGCAGCTGGCGCGGGGACACTGAAGCTTTCTTT
.	TRBV15	TRBJ1-3	.	CATSLKRGSHSGNTIYF	TGTGCCACCAGTCTCAAGAGGGGATCTCACTCTGGAAACACCATATATTTT
TRBD1	TRBV19	TRBJ2-7	.	CASSMSGGTGGREQYF	TGTGCCAGTAGTATGAGTGGCGGGACAGGGGGCCGCGAGCAGTACTTC
.	TRBV19	TRBJ1-2	few	CASSGAGEPGGYTF	TGTGCCAGTAGTGGGGCAGGGGAGCCCGGTGGCTACACCTTC
TRBD1	TRBV19	TRBJ1-4	.	CASSAGQGTRNEKLFF	TGTGCCAGTAGTGCCGGACAGGGGACGCGTAATGAAAAACTGTTTTTT
.	TRBV19	TRBJ1-4	.	CASSIVPTHRGNEKLFF	TGTGCCAGTAGTATAGTGCCCACCCACCGAGGTAATGAAAAACTGTTTTTT
.	TRBV4-1	TRBJ2-3	once	CASSLIAGGDTQYF	TGCGCCAGCAGCCTCATTGCCGGCGGGGATACGCAGTATTTT
.	TRBV9	TRBJ2-4	.	CASSASGWDPIAKNIQYF	TGTGCCAGCAGCGCCAGCGGGTGGGACCCTATAGCCAAAAACATTCAGTACTTC
.	TRBV30	TRBJ1-1	.	CAWTITYNTEAFF	TGTGCCTGGACTATCACCTATAACACTGAAGCTTTCTTT
TRBD2	TRBV5-1	TRBJ2-7	few	CASSWRQGLAYEQYF	TGCGCCAGCAGCTGGCGCCAAGGACTAGCGTACGAGCAGTACTTC
.	TRBV29-1	TRBJ2-1	.	CSVEDREGRQFF	TGCAGCGTTGAAGATCGGGAAGGGAGGCAGTTCTTC
.	TRBV7-9	TRBJ2-7	.	CASSLVGQASYEQYF	TGTGCCAGCAGCTTAGTAGGTCAGGCCTCCTACGAGCAGTACTTC
.	TRBV28	TRBJ1-4	.	CASSCRVREKLFF	TGTGCCAGCAGTTGCAGGGTTCGTGAAAAACTGTTTTTT
.	TRBV5-1	TRBJ1-2	few	CASSPHGAEDGYTF	TGCGCCAGCAGCCCCCACGGGGCCGAGGATGGCTACACCTTC